This record looks at one TCR beta chain sequence and its context. This specimen comes from a study of T cells in Graves' hyperthyroidism and ophthalmopathy. RNA transcripts yielded amplified TCR beta CDR3 regions. RT-PCR in the first round (using the HTBI primer set) targeted the TCR CDR3. Using its own MiXCR run on the multiplex PCR reads, TCRdb lists one record per CDR3 protein. The data contain hundreds of thousands of distinct CDR3 sequences, just over 45% of them singletons. This sequence was found in a woman aged 18-29 years with Graves' hyperthyroidism. What was sequenced was peripheral blood or thyroid tissue (not recorded which).

CDR3 sequence: CASSQVSREQYF. The CDR3 coding sequence is TGCGCCAGCAGCCAAGTATCTCGCGAGCAGTACTTC. The chain employs TRBV4-3 and TRBJ2-7; D remains unclear. This CDR3 has 12 amino acids. V lost 1 base to trimming and J lost 6 bases, with 7 bases between them. Germline-derived CDR1 and CDR2 are LGHNA and YSLEER.